This TCR beta chain was recovered during a study of identical twins. TCRdb re-derived calls from the 5' RACE reads in MiXCR, one entry per CDR3 protein. The data hold roughly 230,000 distinct CDR3 sequences, with 6.5% to 9.5% observed a single time. This clonotype was detected only a few times. The CDR3 is 15 amino acids. The junction had 9 bases not matched to a gene; V was cut back by 4 bases and J by 6 bases. CDR1 and CDR2 (germline): SGHDN, FVKESK. This sample was also put to use in a study of yellow fever vaccine responses in identical twins.

J is TRBJ2-1 and V is TRBV14; 7 nucleotides align to TRBD1. Sequencing was carried out using CD8+ T cells sorted from blood. This TCR was sampled from a young woman in good health. CDR3 bases: TGTGCCAGCAGCCTCGCAGGGGGTAGGGGCAATGAGCAGTTCTTC. This translates into CASSLAGGRGNEQFF.